What follows is one T cell receptor beta chain and its context. This sample was included in a study of cytomegalovirus exposure and HLA in healthy donors. The repertoire was sequenced with immunoSEQ multiplex PCR; TCRdb's copy has only in-frame clones and lacks some. The top ten hold roughly 3% of the sample, which has approximately 98,000 clones, 70% to 85% seen once. This CDR3 region has 14 residues. J was trimmed by 4 bases and V by 10 bases; bases with no gene match: 8. Germline CDR1 and CDR2: MNHEY and SMNVEV (reference sequence). A 120-subject validation cohort, separate from the 666-subject first cohort, supplied the donors.

The sequenced material came from PBMCs. The chain has TRBV27 and TRBJ2-3; 10 nucleotides align to TRBD2. This sequence originates from a woman younger than 35 in good health and CMV-seronegative. The CDR3, as DNA: TGTGCCACAGCGGGGGGGGTCGGGGCAGATACGCAGTATTTT. Encoded protein: CATAGGVGADTQYF.